The clone carrying this T cell receptor beta chain was seen just once. As yet, its antigen is unknown. This specimen comes from a study of T cell responses to AZD1222 COVID-19 vaccine. The study's findings and limits: Researchers took repertoire samples only after the peak T cell response had come. Seropositive AZD1222 recipients at baseline numbered only 6 or 7. Donors were largely white British and mainly female; clonal diversity was possibly underestimated.

The CDR3 consists of 14 residues. CDR1 is MNHEY, CDR2 SVGAGI, per germline. V lost 6 bases and J lost 4; bases outside the gene matches: 8. The table came from immunoSEQ multiplex PCR; TCRdb's copy has only in-frame clones and leaves some out. The table shows approximately 150,000 clones, with about nine tenths occurring only once. The source was peripheral blood, collected 28 days after the second AZD1222 dose. The gene calls are TRBV6-5 and TRBJ1-2; 7 bases map to TRBD1. This sequence was found in an adult who received the AZD1222 COVID-19 vaccine. The CDR3 nucleotides read TGTGCCAGCAGAGCTACCGGGACAGCCTATGGCTACACCTTC. It is translated as CASRATGTAYGYTF.